The 17 T cell receptor beta chains given below trace back to one sample, sequenced in a study of T cell repertoires in cytomegalovirus infection. No antigen has been assigned to these receptors. MiXCR, applied by TCRdb to the reads, yields one record per CDR3 protein. Seen here are 650,000 to 900,000 distinct CDR3 sequences, just under 30% observed once, and the top ten hold over 10%. Sequenced here: cultured CD8+ T cells from PBMCs, sampled from culture after CMV antigen stimulation. These receptors were obtained from a human donor in good health (CMV status not recorded). Some clones in this sample may be carry-over from other donors' samples.

This chain joins TRBV27 and TRBJ1-2; 7 bases are shared with TRBD1. The V and J ends lost 6 bases and 8 bases, in that order; junction bases with no gene match: 12. The V gene's germline CDR1 is MNHEY and CDR2 SMNVEV (reference sequence). The CDR3 loop spans 14 amino acids. In nucleotides, the CDR3 is TGTGCCAGCAGCTACCTCACAGGGGACGGGGGCTACACCTTC. Residues: CASSYLTGDGGYTF.

This chain joins TRBV6-6 and TRBJ1-3, with TRBD1 as a possible D gene (6 bases). Per the germline V gene, CDR1 is MNHNY and CDR2 is SVGAGI (reference sequence). The CDR3 is made up of 18 amino acids. V was trimmed by 2 bases and J by 0 bases, leaving 17 bases between them. This chain's CDR3 is CASSYKPLDRISGNTIYF. CDR3 coding DNA: TGTGCCAGCAGTTACAAACCTCTGGACAGAATCTCTGGAAACACCATATATTTT.

The chain employs TRBV19 and TRBJ2-3, with D perhaps matching TRBD1 (5 bases). Germline-derived CDR1 and CDR2 are LNHDA and SQIVND (reference sequence). The ends were cut back, 5 bases at V and 1 base at J, with 10 bases in the middle. The CDR3 has 14 residues. In nucleotides, the CDR3 is TGTGCCAGTAGTTCCAGGGAACGCACAGATACGCAGTATTTT. As protein: CASSSRERTDTQYF.

This chain links TRBV4-2 with TRBJ2-7; 9 bases line up with TRBD1. The germline CDR1 and CDR2 sequences are LGHNA and YNFKEQ. This CDR3 spans 16 amino acids. V shed 1 base and J 5 bases; nucleotides not matched to a gene: 9. Written as DNA, the CDR3 is TGTGCCAGCAGCCAAGTTCCAGGACAGGGGTTCCACGAGCAGTACTTC. Its protein is CASSQVPGQGFHEQYF.

The V and J genes are TRBV14 and TRBJ2-5; D might be TRBD1 (5 bases). Germline CDR1 SGHDN, CDR2 FVKESK. CDR3 length: 17 residues. Trimming cost V 0 bases and J 1 base, with 15 bases left between them. The CDR3 region is CASSQDRTKPTQETQYF. DNA for the CDR3: TGTGCCAGCAGCCAAGATAGGACAAAACCGACCCAAGAGACCCAGTACTTC.

This clonotype was detected a few times. The rearrangement joins TRBV7-9 to TRBJ2-7; D is perhaps TRBD1 or TRBD2 (5 bases each). The CDR3 covers 15 residues. Trimming pared 5 bases from V and 8 bases from J, leaving 22 bases between. From germline, CDR1 is SEHNR and CDR2 FQNEAQ (reference sequence). The CDR3 DNA sequence: TGTGCCAGCAGCCTTATAGACCGGGACCCCTTCAAGCAGTACGTC. The encoded protein is CASSLIDRDPFKQYV.

This clonotype was detected only a few times. The gene calls are TRBV9 and TRBJ1-5; a weak D match, TRBD1 (6 bases). Trimming removed 0 bases at V and 5 bases at J, with 15 bases between. The CDR3 has 16 amino acids. Germline V gene data show CDR1 as SGDLS and CDR2 as YYNGEE. CDR3 nucleotide sequence: TGTGCCAGCAGCGTAGGAGGGGGGGGCGTCGATCAGCCCCAGCATTTT. The encoded protein is CASSVGGGGVDQPQHF.

In this sample, this clonotype turned up a few times. The rearrangement links TRBV6-1 to TRBJ1-1; 9 nucleotides agree with TRBD1. J lost 3 bases, V lost 5 bases, and 7 bases had no gene match. This CDR3 region has 15 residues. CDR1 is MNHNS and CDR2 is SASEGT in the germline V gene. CDR3 coding DNA: TGTGCCAGCAGTTATACAGGGGGCGCGTACACTGAAGCTTTCTTT. Protein: CASSYTGGAYTEAFF.

V gene TRBV6-2 or TRBV6-3 combines with J gene TRBJ1-5; D unresolved. V was cut by 7 bases and J by 0 bases, with 10 bases left in between. This CDR3 region has 14 residues. The germline V gene has CDR1 MNHEY and CDR2 SVGEGT. The CDR3 protein is CASNMRDSNQPQHF. The CDR3 DNA reads as TGTGCCAGCAATATGAGAGATAGCAATCAGCCCCAGCATTTT.

This clonotype was picked up a small number of times. The J gene is TRBJ2-3, the V gene TRBV7-8; 10 nucleotides match TRBD2. The CDR3 is 15 residues long. The J segment lost 0 bases and the V segment lost 5 bases, leaving 2 bases of the junction unmatched. Germline V gene lookup returns CDR1 SGHVS and CDR2 FQNEAQ. The chain's CDR3 is CASSGLAASTDTQYF. CDR3 DNA sequence: TGTGCCAGCAGCGGACTAGCGGCAAGCACAGATACGCAGTATTTT.

The gene calls are TRBV2 and TRBJ2-5; TRBD2 might be the D (6 bases). The CDR3 contains 17 residues. The germline V gene encodes CDR1 SNHLY and CDR2 FYNNEI. V was cut by 7 bases and J by 4 bases, with 25 bases left in between. The CDR3, as DNA: TGTGCCAGCAATCTTCTAAGGTCCGGGGCCGGGGGAGAGACCCAGTACTTC. Protein product: CASNLLRSGAGGETQYF.

V is TRBV9 and J is TRBJ1-2; D is uncertain. Between the trimmed V and J ends, which lost 3 bases and 0 bases, there was a span of 9 bases. The CDR3 loop spans 14 amino acids. The germline V gene encodes CDR1 SGDLS and CDR2 YYNGEE. In nucleotides, the CDR3 is TGTGCCAGCAGCGCCCACGACACTAACTATGGCTACACCTTC. Its protein product is CASSAHDTNYGYTF.

This clonotype showed up just a few times. This sequence joins TRBV28 and TRBJ2-7, with unresolved D. Trimming pared 4 bases from V and 2 bases from J, leaving 12 bases between. The CDR3 sequence is 14 residues long. Looked up from germline, CDR1 is MDHEN and CDR2 is SYDVKM. The CDR3 sequence: CASSWSAGAYEQYV. The CDR3 DNA sequence: TGTGCCAGCAGTTGGTCCGCCGGTGCCTACGAGCAGTACGTC.

This clonotype was counted at least ten times. The chain links TRBV7-2 to TRBJ1-6; 8 bases match TRBD1. J lost 9 bases, V lost 9 bases, and 4 bases had no gene match. CDR1 and CDR2 from the germline V gene are SGHTA and FQGNSA. There are 12 residues in the CDR3. The CDR3 DNA sequence: TGTGCCAGTGGGACAGGATCTTCACCCCTCCACTTT. Its protein product is CASGTGSSPLHF.

The chain combines TRBV10-3 with TRBJ2-7; 10 bases are a match to TRBD1. The V and J ends lost 1 base and 2 bases, in that order; junction bases with no gene match: 8. Germline V lookup: CDR1 ENHRY, CDR2 SYGVKD. There are 17 residues in the CDR3. CDR3 in amino acids: CAISELPDRGVPYEQYV. For the CDR3, the DNA is TGTGCCATCAGTGAGTTGCCGGACAGGGGGGTCCCCTACGAGCAGTACGTC.

The CDR3, as DNA: TGTGCCAGCAGTATGGGGGGTCGGACTGAAGCTTTCTTT. Encoded protein: CASSMGGRTEAFF. The genes are TRBV6-2 or TRBV6-3 and TRBJ1-1, with TRBD1 as a possible D gene (5 bases). Trimming stripped 5 bases from V and 5 bases from J, with 12 bases between. The CDR3 has 13 residues. CDR1 and CDR2 (germline): MNHEY, SVGEGT.

This clonotype was recorded many times. The chain carries TRBV7-2 and TRBJ1-1; D gene uncertain. This CDR3 has 12 amino acids. The V gene lost 3 bases and the J gene lost 7 bases, with 9 bases spanning the gap. The germline gives CDR1 SGHTA, CDR2 FQGNSA. The CDR3 sequence: CASSFYRNEAFF. The CDR3 DNA follows: TGTGCCAGCAGCTTCTACAGAAATGAAGCTTTCTTT.